This entry is about one T cell receptor beta chain. The method was immunoSEQ multiplex PCR; TCRdb's version includes in-frame clones alone and lacks a portion of them. The sample records fewer than 200,000 clones, 92% being singletons. This entry belongs to a study of blood T cell repertoires in COVID-19. Across the study: T cells, B-cell-depleted T cells, or PBMCs supplied cDNA or gDNA.

Per germline, CDR1 SGHRS and CDR2 YFSETQ. Between the trimmed V and J ends, which lost 4 bases and 2 bases, there was a span of 22 bases. The CDR3 totals 17 residues. The rearrangement uses TRBV5-1 and TRBJ2-7; a weak D match, TRBD1 (6 bases). Source material: peripheral blood. This TCR was recovered from a man in his thirties or forties with COVID-19, enrolled during active disease. The CDR3 nucleotides are TGCGCCAGCAGCCCCCGCACGACAGGCCGAACTCCCTACGAGCAGTACTTC. As protein: CASSPRTTGRTPYEQYF.